These T cell receptor beta chains were read from a single sample in a study of blood T cell repertoires in COVID-19. Assay used: immunoSEQ multiplex PCR; TCRdb lists only in-frame clones, some missing. The data hold about 94,000 clones, with about 86% observed a single time. Sequencing was carried out using peripheral blood. The receptor source for this set is a man in his sixties with acute or convalescent COVID-19. Both conserved end residues are part of each CDR3. Each record gives: D gene, J gene, V gene, CDR3 protein, CDR3 DNA. D genes are given only for firm matches.

. TRBJ2-3 TRBV28 CASGLDTQYF TGTGCCAGCGGCTTGGATACGCAGTATTTT
TRBD1 TRBJ1-5 TRBV19 CASSYGQGVNQPQHF TGTGCCAGTAGTTATGGACAGGGTGTTAATCAGCCCCAGCATTTT
. TRBJ1-2 TRBV6-5 CASSPSQGFYGYTF TGTGCCAGCAGTCCTTCACAGGGTTTCTATGGCTACACCTTC
TRBD1 TRBJ1-4 TRBV2 CASRNRGLFEKLFF TGTGCCAGCAGAAACAGGGGTCTATTTGAAAAACTGTTTTTT
. TRBJ1-3 TRBV10-2 CASSESTGSGNTIYF TGCGCCAGCAGTGAGTCGACCGGGTCTGGAAACACCATATATTTT
TRBD1 TRBJ1-4 TRBV11-2 CASSWGQSTEKLFF TGTGCCAGCAGCTGGGGACAGAGTACTGAAAAACTGTTTTTT
TRBD1 TRBJ1-3 TRBV5-1 CASSSRQGQGTIYF TGCGCCAGCAGCTCAAGACAGGGGCAAGGGACCATATATTTT
. TRBJ1-3 TRBV5-1 CASSSDSSAGNTIYF TGCGCCAGCAGCTCCGATAGTTCTGCTGGAAACACCATATATTTT
. TRBJ2-1 TRBV4-3 CASSQDPNEQFF TGCGCCAGCAGCCAAGATCCGAATGAGCAGTTCTTC
TRBD1 TRBJ1-2 TRBV29-1 CSVETDRDYGYTF TGCAGCGTTGAAACGGACAGGGACTATGGCTACACCTTC
. TRBJ1-3 TRBV11-2 CASSVDTRSGNTIYF TGTGCCAGCAGCGTTGACACCAGGTCCGGAAACACCATATATTTT
. TRBJ1-3 TRBV2 CASYEGKLSGNTIYF TGTGCCAGCTACGAGGGAAAACTCTCTGGAAACACCATATATTTT
. TRBJ2-7 TRBV10-3 CAISEDNYEQYF TGTGCCATCAGTGAAGACAACTACGAGCAGTACTTC